Listed here are 16 T cell receptor beta chains from one sample, sequenced in a study of beta chain features in type 1 diabetes. Reverse transcription of all isolated RNA meant that expressed TCRB transcripts were sequenced. Generated by immunoSEQ multiplex PCR, the TCRdb table keeps only in-frame clones and is missing some. The table has over 120,000 clones, about a tenth seen once. What was sequenced was central memory CD4+ T cells from blood. The receptors shown here come from a man between 18 and 35 years old in good health.

The chain carries TRBV2 and TRBJ2-1, with TRBD1 matching 9 bases. In germline, CDR1 is SNHLY, CDR2 FYNNEI. CDR3 size: 15 residues. J lost 1 base, V lost 6 bases, and 4 bases had no gene match. The CDR3 loop is CASSLDRGSYNEQFF. The CDR3 DNA sequence: TGTGCCAGCAGCTTAGACAGGGGGTCCTACAATGAGCAGTTCTTC. The full variable domain, rest sourced from reference TRBV2 and TRBJ2-1, is EPEVTQTPSHQVTQMGQEVILRCVPISNHLYFYWYRQILGQKVEFLVSFYNNEISEKSEIFDDQFSVERPDGSNFTLKIRSTKLEDSAMYFCASSLDRGSYNEQFFGPGTRLTVL.

The sample holds a few counts of this clone. The V gene is TRBV4-1, the J gene TRBJ2-1; D is uncertain. The CDR3 totals 16 residues. V was trimmed by 8 bases and J by 0 bases, leaving 17 bases between them. The V gene's germline CDR1 is MGHRA and CDR2 YSYEKL. The CDR3 protein is CASHHAPLSSYNEQFF. The CDR3 nucleotides are TGCGCCAGCCACCATGCGCCACTTAGCTCCTACAATGAGCAGTTCTTC.

This clone was recorded a few times. The chain joins TRBV9 to TRBJ2-2; 11 bases fit TRBD2. CDR3 length: 17 residues. CDR1 SGDLS and CDR2 YYNGEE come from the germline V gene. V trimming: 4 bases; J trimming: 7 bases; junction bases outside the gene matches: 12. The CDR3 DNA sequence: TGTGCCAGCAGCCCACGGCCCGGGACTAGCGGCATCGGGGAGCTGTTTTTT. This sequence encodes CASSPRPGTSGIGELFF.

This clone was counted a few times. The J gene is TRBJ2-5, the V gene TRBV20-1; maybe TRBD2 (5 bases). V was shortened by 7 bases and J by 9 bases, with 15 bases between the two germline ends. The germline V gene encodes CDR1 DFQATT and CDR2 SNEGSKA (reference sequence). This CDR3 region has 11 residues. This CDR3 is CSGLNVGAQYF. The DNA of the CDR3 is TGCAGTGGTCTGAATGTCGGGGCCCAGTACTTC.

This clone has a handful of counts. The J gene is TRBJ1-5, the V gene TRBV2; D possibly corresponds to TRBD1 (6 bases). From germline, CDR1 is SNHLY and CDR2 FYNNEI. V was trimmed by 7 bases and J by 6 bases, leaving 13 bases between them. This CDR3 region has 13 residues. CDR3 sequence reads: CASNAGAGQPQHF. The CDR3 nucleotides are TGTGCCAGCAATGCAGGGGCGGGTCAGCCCCAGCATTTT.

The chain joins TRBV11-2 to TRBJ2-3, with TRBD2 matching over 14 bases. Trimming at V came to 5 bases and at J to 4 bases, leaving 2 bases not matched to a gene. Germline V lookup: CDR1 SGHAT, CDR2 FQNNGV. The length of the CDR3 is 15 residues. This chain's CDR3 is CASSQGLAGADTQYF. For the CDR3, the DNA is TGTGCCAGCAGCCAGGGACTAGCGGGGGCAGATACGCAGTATTTT.

This clone appeared a few times. The genes are TRBV19 and TRBJ1-5, with 9 positions matching TRBD1. V lost 6 bases to trimming and J lost 5 bases; unmatched junction nucleotides: 5. The CDR3 extends over 14 amino acids. CDR1 is LNHDA and CDR2 is SQIVND in the germline V gene (reference sequence). The CDR3 nucleotides are TGTGCCAGTAGCCGGGACAGGGTTTATCAGCCCCAGCATTTT. Translated: CASSRDRVYQPQHF.

This chain connects TRBV6-1 to TRBJ2-1; 7 bases are a match to TRBD1. This CDR3 has 13 residues. Germline CDR1 reads MNHNS; CDR2 reads SASEGT. V was clipped by 1 base and J by 10 bases; unmatched bases: 4. CDR3 DNA: TGTGCCAGCAGTGAAGAAGGGGGCAGCGAGCAGTTCTTC. It is translated as CASSEEGGSEQFF.

The chain joins TRBV18 to TRBJ1-5; no definite D call. Germline V lookup: CDR1 KGHSH, CDR2 LQKENI. There are 15 residues in the CDR3. V lost 1 base and J lost 1, with 8 bases in between. CDR3 amino acids: CASSPRETSNQPQHF. The CDR3 coding sequence is TGTGCCAGCTCACCACGGGAGACGAGCAATCAGCCCCAGCATTTT.

J is TRBJ2-2 and V is TRBV6-1; tentatively, D is TRBD1 (5 bases). This CDR3 contains 15 residues. The germline V and J ends were trimmed by 3 bases and 2 bases, with 10 bases remaining between them. Germline V gene lookup returns CDR1 MNHNS and CDR2 SASEGT. CDR3 nucleotides: TGTGCCAGCAGTGACCCAGGGTTCAACACCGGGGAGCTGTTTTTT. This gives the protein CASSDPGFNTGELFF.

The V call is TRBV7-2, the J call TRBJ2-5; TRBD2 is a possible D gene (6 bases). CDR3 size: 18 residues. V lost 2 bases, J lost 2 bases, and 21 bases lay in between. Germline CDR1 and CDR2: SGHTA and FQGNSA. The CDR3 DNA follows: TGTGCCAGCAGCTTATGGCAGAGTCGCGGGGCACTTCAAGAGACCCAGTACTTC. This sequence encodes CASSLWQSRGALQETQYF.

The gene calls are TRBV7-9 and TRBJ1-2; 7 nucleotides align to TRBD1. The CDR3 consists of 15 residues. CDR1 and CDR2 (germline): SEHNR, FQNEAQ (reference sequence). With V trimmed by 4 bases and J by 4 bases, 9 bases remained unmatched. The CDR3 here is CASSSRARDSYGYTF. The CDR3 bases are TGTGCCAGCAGCTCGCGAGCGAGGGACAGCTATGGCTACACCTTC.

This clone was seen ten or more times. The J gene is TRBJ1-1, the V gene TRBV7-2; D gene uncertain. This CDR3 spans 15 amino acids. The germline V gene has CDR1 SGHTA and CDR2 FQGNSA. Trimming shortened V by 0 bases and J by 3 bases, and 11 bases separated the two germline ends. This CDR3 is CASSLANTVYTEAFF. CDR3 in DNA: TGTGCCAGCAGCTTAGCGAACACAGTTTACACTGAAGCTTTCTTT.

The chain joins TRBV7-2 to TRBJ1-1; 7 positions match TRBD1. Germline V gene lookup returns CDR1 SGHTA and CDR2 FQGNSA. This CDR3 has 14 amino acids. With V trimmed by 1 base and J by 5 bases, 4 bases remained unmatched. CDR3 sequence reads: CASSLDRGGTEAFF. For the CDR3, the DNA is TGTGCCAGCAGCTTAGACAGGGGTGGAACTGAAGCTTTCTTT.

This clone was seen only a few times. The chain couples TRBV28 to TRBJ1-6; possible D gene TRBD1, 6 bases. The CDR3 loop spans 15 amino acids. V was clipped by 6 bases and J by 9 bases, with 18 bases between them. CDR1 and CDR2 from the germline V gene are MDHEN and SYDVKM. The CDR3 DNA reads as TGTGCCAGCAGCCCCCCGTTGGGGGCGCTTTCACCCCTCCACTTT. The encoded protein is CASSPPLGALSPLHF.

This clone appeared a few times. The chain employs TRBV30 and TRBJ1-1; D remains ambiguous. Trimming stripped 4 bases from V and 3 bases from J, with 12 bases between. In germline, CDR1 is GTSNPN, CDR2 SVGIG (reference sequence). The CDR3 is made up of 13 amino acids. Here the CDR3 reads CAWTSGRHTEAFF. The CDR3 DNA reads as TGTGCCTGGACTTCTGGGCGACACACTGAAGCTTTCTTT.